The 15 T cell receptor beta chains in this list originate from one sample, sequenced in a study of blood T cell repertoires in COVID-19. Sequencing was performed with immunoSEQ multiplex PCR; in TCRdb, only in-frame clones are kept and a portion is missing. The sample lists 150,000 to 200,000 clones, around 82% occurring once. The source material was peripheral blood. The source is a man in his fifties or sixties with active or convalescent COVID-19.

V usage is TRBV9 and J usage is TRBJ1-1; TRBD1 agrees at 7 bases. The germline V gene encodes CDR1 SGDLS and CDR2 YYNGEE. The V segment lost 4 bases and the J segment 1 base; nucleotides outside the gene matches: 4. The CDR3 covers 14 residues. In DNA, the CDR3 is TGTGCCAGCAGCATGACAGGGCAGAACACTGAAGCTTTCTTT. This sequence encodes CASSMTGQNTEAFF.

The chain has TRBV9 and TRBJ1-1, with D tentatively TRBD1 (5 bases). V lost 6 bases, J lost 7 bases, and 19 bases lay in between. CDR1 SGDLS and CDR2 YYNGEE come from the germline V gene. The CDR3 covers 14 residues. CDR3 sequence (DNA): TGTGCCAGCACCCCCCGGGCAGGGTCGTTTGAAGCTTTCTTT. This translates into CASTPRAGSFEAFF.

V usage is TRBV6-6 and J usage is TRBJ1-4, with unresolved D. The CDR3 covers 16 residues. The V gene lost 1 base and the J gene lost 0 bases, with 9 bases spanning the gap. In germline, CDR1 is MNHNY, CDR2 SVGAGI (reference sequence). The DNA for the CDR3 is TGTGCCAGCAGTTACTTCCGACTTGCAACTAATGAAAAACTGTTTTTT. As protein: CASSYFRLATNEKLFF.

CDR3 nucleotide sequence: TGTGCCAGCAGCCGAGTAGGCTGGGACAAAGAGACCCAGTACTTC. Protein: CASSRVGWDKETQYF. The chain uses TRBV3-1 (or the pseudogene TRBV3-2) and TRBJ2-5; D possibly corresponds to TRBD1 (6 bases). In germline, CDR1 is LGHDT, CDR2 YNNKEL (reference sequence). The CDR3 has 15 amino acids. Trimming removed 4 bases from V and 3 bases from J, with 15 bases in between.

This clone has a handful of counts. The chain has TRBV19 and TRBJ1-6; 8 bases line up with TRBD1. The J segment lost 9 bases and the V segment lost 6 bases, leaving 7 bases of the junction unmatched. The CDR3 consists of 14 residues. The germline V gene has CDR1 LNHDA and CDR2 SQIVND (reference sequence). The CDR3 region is CASRGTGQSSPLHF. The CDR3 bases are TGTGCCAGTAGGGGGACAGGCCAATCTTCACCCCTCCACTTT.

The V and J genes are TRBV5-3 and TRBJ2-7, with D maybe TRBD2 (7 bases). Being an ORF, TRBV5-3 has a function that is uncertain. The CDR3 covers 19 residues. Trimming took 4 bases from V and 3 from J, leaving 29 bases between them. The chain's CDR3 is CARSRVGGRGAYFNYEQYF. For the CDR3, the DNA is TGTGCCAGAAGCCGCGTCGGGGGGCGAGGAGCTTACTTCAACTACGAGCAGTACTTC.

The CDR3 reads CASSLTVPVRGYTF. The CDR3 region has the DNA TGTGCCAGCAGTTTAACGGTCCCCGTCCGTGGCTACACCTTC. V and J are TRBV28 and TRBJ1-2; D remains ambiguous. Trimming cost V 2 bases and J 7 bases, with 14 bases left between them. Germline V gene sequence: CDR1 MDHEN, CDR2 SYDVKM. The CDR3 loop spans 14 amino acids.

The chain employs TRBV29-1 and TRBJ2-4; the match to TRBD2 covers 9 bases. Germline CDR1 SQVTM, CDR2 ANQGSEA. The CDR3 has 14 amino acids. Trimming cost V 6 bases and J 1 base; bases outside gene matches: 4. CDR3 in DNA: TGCAGCGTCCGAGGACTAGCGGCCAAAAACATTCAGTACTTC. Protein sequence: CSVRGLAAKNIQYF. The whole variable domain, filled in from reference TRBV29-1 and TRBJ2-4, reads SAVISQKPSRDICQRGTSLTIQCQVDSQVTMMFWYRQQPGQSLTLIATANQGSEATYESGFVIDKFPISRPNLTFSTLTVSNMSPEDSSIYLCSVRGLAAKNIQYFGAGTRLSVL.

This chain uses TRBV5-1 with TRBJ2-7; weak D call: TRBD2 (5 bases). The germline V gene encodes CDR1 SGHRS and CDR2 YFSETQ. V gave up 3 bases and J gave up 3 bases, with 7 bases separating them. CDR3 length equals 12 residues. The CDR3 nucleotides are TGCGCCAGCAGCTCCCGGGACTACGAGCAGTACTTC. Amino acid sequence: CASSSRDYEQYF.

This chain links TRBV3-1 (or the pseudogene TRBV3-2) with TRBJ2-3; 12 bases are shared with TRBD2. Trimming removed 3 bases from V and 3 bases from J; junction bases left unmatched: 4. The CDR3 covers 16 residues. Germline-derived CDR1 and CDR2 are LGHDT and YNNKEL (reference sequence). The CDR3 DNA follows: TGTGCCAGCAGCCATGGGACTAGCGGGTTAACAGATACGCAGTATTTT. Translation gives CASSHGTSGLTDTQYF.

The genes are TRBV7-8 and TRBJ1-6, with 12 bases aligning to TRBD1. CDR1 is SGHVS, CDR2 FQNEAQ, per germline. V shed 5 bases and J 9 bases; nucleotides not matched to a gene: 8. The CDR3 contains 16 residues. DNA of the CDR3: TGTGCCAGCAGCCTCCGGGACAGGGGGCTTGGTTCACCCCTCCACTTT. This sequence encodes CASSLRDRGLGSPLHF. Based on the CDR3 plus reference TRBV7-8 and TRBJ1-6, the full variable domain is GAGVSQSPRYKVAKRGQDVALRCDPISGHVSLFWYQQALGQGPEFLTYFQNEAQLDKSGLPSDRFFAERPEGSVSTLKIQRTQQEDSAVYLCASSLRDRGLGSPLHFGNGTRLTVT.

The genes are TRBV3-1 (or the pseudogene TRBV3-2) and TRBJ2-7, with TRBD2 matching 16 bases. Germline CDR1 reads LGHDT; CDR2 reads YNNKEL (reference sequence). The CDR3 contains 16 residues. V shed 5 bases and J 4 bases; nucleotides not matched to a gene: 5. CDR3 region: CASSTGTSGRGYEQYF. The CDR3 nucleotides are TGTGCCAGCAGCACCGGGACTAGCGGGAGGGGGTACGAGCAGTACTTC.

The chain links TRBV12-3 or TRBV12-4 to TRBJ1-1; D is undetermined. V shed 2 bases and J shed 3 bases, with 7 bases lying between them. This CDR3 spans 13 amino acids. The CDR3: CASSLSRDTEAFF. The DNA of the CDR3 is TGTGCCAGCAGTTTATCTCGTGACACTGAAGCTTTCTTT.

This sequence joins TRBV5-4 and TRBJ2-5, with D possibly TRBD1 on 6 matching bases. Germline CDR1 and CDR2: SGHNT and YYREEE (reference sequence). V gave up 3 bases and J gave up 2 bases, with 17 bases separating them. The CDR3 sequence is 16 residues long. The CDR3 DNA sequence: TGTGCCAGCAGCTCTAAAGGACAGTTTCAACAAGAGACCCAGTACTTC. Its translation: CASSSKGQFQQETQYF.

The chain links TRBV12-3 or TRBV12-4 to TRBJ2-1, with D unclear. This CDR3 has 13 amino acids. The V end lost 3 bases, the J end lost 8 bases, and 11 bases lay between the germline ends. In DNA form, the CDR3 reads TGTGCCAGCAGTTTTGGCTCCGCAGATGAGCAGTTCTTC. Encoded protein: CASSFGSADEQFF.